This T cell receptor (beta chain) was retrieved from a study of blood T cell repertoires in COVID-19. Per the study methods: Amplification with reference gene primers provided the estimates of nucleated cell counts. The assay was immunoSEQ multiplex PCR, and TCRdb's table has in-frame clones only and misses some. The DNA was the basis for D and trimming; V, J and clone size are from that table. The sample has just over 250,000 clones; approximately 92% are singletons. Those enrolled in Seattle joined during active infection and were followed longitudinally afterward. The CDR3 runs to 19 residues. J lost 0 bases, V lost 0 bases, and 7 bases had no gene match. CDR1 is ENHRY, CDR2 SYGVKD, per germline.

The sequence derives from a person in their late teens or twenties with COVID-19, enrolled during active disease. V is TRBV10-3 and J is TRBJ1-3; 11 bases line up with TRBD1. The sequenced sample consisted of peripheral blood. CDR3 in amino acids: CAISESGQGALISGNTIYF. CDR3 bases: TGTGCCATCAGTGAGTCAGGACAGGGGGCACTAATCTCTGGAAACACCATATATTTT.